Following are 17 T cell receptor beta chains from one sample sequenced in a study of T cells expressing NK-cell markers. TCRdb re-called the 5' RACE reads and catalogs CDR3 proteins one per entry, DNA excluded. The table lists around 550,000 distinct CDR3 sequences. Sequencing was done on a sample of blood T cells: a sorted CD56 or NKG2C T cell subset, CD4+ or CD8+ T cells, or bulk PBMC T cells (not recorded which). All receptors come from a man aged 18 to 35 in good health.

The CDR3 region is CASSPRWGYEQYF. The chain is built from TRBV18 and TRBJ2-7. The CDR3 loop spans 13 amino acids. Germline V gives CDR1 KGHSH, CDR2 LQKENI.

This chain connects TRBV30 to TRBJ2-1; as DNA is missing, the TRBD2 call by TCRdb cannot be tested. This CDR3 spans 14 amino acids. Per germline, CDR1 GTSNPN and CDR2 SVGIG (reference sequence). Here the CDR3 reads CAWNPSGIYNEQFF.

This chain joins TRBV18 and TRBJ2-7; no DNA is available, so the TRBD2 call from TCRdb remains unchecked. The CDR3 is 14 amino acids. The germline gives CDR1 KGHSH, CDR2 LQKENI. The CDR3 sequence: CASSRRDLTYEQYF.

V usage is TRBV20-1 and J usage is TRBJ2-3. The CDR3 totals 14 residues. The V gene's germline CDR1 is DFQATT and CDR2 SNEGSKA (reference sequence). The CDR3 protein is CSASIRPSTDTQYF.

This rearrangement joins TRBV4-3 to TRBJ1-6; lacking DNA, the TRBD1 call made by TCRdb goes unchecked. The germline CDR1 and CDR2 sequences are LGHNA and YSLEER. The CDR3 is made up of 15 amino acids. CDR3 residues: CASSQDRGGGSPLHF.

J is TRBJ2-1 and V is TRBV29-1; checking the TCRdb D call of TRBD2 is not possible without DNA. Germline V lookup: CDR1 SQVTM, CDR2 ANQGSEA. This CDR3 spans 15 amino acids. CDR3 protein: CSVDLSTSGVNEQFF.

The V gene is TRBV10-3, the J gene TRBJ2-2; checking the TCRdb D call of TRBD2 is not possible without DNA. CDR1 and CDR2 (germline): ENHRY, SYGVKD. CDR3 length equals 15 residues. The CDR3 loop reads CAIRGLPANTGELFF.

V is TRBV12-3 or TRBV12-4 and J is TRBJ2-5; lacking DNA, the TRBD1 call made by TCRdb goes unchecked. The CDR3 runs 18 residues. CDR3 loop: CASSPAGTGATYQETQYF.

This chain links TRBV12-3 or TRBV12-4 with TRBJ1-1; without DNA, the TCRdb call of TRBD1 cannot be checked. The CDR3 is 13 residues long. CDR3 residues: CASYRGLNTEAFF.

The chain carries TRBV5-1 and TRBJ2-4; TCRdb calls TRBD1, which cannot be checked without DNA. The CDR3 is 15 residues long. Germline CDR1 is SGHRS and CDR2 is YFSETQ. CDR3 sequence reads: CASSPEGGTPNIQYF. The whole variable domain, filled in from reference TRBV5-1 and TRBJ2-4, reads KAGVTQTPRYLIKTRGQQVTLSCSPISGHRSVSWYQQTPGQGLQFLFEYFSETQRNKGNFPGRFSGRQFSNSRSEMNVSTLELGDSALYLCASSPEGGTPNIQYFGAGTRLSVL.

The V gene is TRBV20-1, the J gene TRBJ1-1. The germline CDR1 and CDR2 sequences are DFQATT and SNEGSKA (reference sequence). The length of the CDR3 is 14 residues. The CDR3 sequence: CSAREYSGPTEAFF.

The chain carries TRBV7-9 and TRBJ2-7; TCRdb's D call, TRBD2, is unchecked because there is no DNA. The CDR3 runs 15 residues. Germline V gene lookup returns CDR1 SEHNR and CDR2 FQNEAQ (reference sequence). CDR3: CASSTTSGGPYEQYF.

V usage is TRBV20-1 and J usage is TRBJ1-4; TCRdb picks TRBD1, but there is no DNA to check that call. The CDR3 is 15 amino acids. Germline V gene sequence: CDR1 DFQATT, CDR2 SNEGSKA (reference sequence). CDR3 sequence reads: CSARVASGWNEKLFF.

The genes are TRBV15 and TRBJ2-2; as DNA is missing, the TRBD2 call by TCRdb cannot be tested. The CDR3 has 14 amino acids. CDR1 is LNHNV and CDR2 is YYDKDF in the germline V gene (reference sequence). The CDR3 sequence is CATSREAGRWELFF.

The CDR3 here is CASTPEGGDTQYF. J is TRBJ2-3 and V is TRBV6-6; the TCRdb call, TRBD1, lacks DNA for checking. Germline CDR1 reads MNHNY; CDR2 reads SVGAGI (reference sequence). The CDR3 runs to 13 residues.

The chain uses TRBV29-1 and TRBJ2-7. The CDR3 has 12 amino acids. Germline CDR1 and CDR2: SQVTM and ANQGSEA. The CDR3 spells CSVEAGTYEQYF.

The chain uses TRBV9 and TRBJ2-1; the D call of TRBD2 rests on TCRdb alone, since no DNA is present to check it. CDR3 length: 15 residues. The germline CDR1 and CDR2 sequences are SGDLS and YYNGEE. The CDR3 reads CASSPRQAGGGEQFF.